The subject of this entry is one T cell receptor (beta chain). What it binds is unknown. The data were taken from a study of siplizumab effects on memory and regulatory T cells. Background on the study: At around 1 ug/mL of siplizumab or without drug, mixed lymphocyte reactions were set up in pairs.

Study-wide results and caveats: Naive T cells were seen as more diverse than memory cells and as major alloresponse contributors. In siplizumab conditions, mappable alloreactive CD4+ clones averaged about 71% Treg-derived, against roughly 25% in controls.

The CDR3 is 17 amino acids. J gave up 0 bases and V 4 bases, and 12 bases lay outside the gene matches. Germline assignment: CDR1 SGHNT and CDR2 YENEEA. Per-sample assaying covered 95,000 to 100,000 TCR templates. Generated by immunoSEQ multiplex PCR, the TCRdb table keeps only in-frame clones and is missing some. The sample has roughly 8,500 clones, 35% to 40% seen once. Coculture of the mixed lymphocyte reaction cells took place at 37 degrees C and lasted approximately six days. This chain connects TRBV11-3 to TRBJ2-7; 7 bases align to TRBD2. The source of this sequence is a human donor in good health; the cells came from an allogeneic mixed lymphocyte reaction. The sequencing input was CFSE-low (dividing) CD8+ T cells sorted from an allogeneic mixed lymphocyte reaction. The CDR3 loop is CASSSSGGRLSSYEQYF. The CDR3 DNA sequence: TGTGCCAGCAGCTCATCGGGAGGACGTCTGAGCTCCTACGAGCAGTACTTC.